This T cell receptor (beta chain) was sequenced for a study of neoadjuvant anti-PD-1 for oral cavity cancer. Study-level background: Nivolumab at 3 mg/kg was mostly given biweekly, three to four doses, pre-surgery. Around day 43, patients without progression received a fourth nivolumab dose before surgery.

PBMC libraries mostly used around 0.5 ug of input genomic DNA, with six replicates per sample. The assay was immunoSEQ multiplex PCR, and TCRdb's table has in-frame clones only and misses some. The top ten clones hold less than 3.5% of a sample with over 11,000 clones, around 70% of them seen once. This sample's time point: after neoadjuvant nivolumab, at surgical resection. Cohort: HPV-negative, locally advanced oral cavity squamous cell carcinoma patients. V shed 4 bases and J shed 4 bases, with 5 bases lying between them. The germline V gene encodes CDR1 SGHTA and CDR2 FQGNSA. CDR3 size: 12 residues.

V usage is TRBV7-2 and J usage is TRBJ1-5; no clear D gene. The clonotype originates from a person between 40 and 79 years old with oral cavity squamous cell carcinoma. Source: PBMCs, taken after nivolumab (anti-PD-1) treatment. CDR3 region: CASSSLNQPQHF. The CDR3 coding sequence is TGTGCCAGCAGCTCCCTAAATCAGCCCCAGCATTTT.